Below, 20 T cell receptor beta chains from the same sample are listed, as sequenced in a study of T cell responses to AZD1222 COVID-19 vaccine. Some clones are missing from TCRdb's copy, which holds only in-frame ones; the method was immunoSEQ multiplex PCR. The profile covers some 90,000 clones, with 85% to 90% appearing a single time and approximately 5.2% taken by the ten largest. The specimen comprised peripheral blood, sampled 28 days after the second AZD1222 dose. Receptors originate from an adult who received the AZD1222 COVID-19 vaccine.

CDR3 region: CASRRAGTGSHQPQHF. The CDR3 region has the DNA TGTGCCAGCAGGCGAGCCGGGACAGGGTCCCATCAGCCCCAGCATTTT. The chain has TRBV2 and TRBJ1-5; 9 nucleotides align to TRBD1. The CDR3 totals 16 residues. CDR1 is SNHLY, CDR2 FYNNEI, per germline. J gave up 5 bases and V 6 bases, and 11 bases lay outside the gene matches.

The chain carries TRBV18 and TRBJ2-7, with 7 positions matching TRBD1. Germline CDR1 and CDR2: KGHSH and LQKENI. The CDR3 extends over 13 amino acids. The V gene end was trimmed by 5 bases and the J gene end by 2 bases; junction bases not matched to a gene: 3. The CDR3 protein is CASSTGTAYEQYF. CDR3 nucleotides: TGTGCCAGCTCAACCGGGACAGCCTACGAGCAGTACTTC.

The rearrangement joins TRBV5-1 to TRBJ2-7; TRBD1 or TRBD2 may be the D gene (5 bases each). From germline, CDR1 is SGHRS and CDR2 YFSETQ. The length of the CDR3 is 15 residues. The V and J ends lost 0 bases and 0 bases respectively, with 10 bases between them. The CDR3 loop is CASSLGGTYSYEQYF. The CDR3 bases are TGCGCCAGCAGCTTGGGAGGGACGTACTCCTACGAGCAGTACTTC.

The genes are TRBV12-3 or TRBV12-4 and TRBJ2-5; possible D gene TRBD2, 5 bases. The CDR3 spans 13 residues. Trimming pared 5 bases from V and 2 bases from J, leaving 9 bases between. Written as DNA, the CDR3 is TGTGCCAGCAGTAGGGAGCGGCAAGAGACCCAGTACTTC. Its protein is CASSRERQETQYF.

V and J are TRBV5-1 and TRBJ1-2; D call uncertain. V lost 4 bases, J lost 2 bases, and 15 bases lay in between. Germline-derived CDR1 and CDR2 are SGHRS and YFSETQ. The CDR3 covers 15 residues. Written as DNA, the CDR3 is TGCGCCAGCAGCCTGGAACTAGACCGGAACTATGGCTACACCTTC. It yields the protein CASSLELDRNYGYTF.

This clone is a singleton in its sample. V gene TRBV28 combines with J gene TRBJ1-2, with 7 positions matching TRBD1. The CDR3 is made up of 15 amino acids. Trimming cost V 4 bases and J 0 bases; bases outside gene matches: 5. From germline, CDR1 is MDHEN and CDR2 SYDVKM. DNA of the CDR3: TGTGCCAGCAGTTCAACAGGGGCAGCTAACTATGGCTACACCTTC. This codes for CASSSTGAANYGYTF.

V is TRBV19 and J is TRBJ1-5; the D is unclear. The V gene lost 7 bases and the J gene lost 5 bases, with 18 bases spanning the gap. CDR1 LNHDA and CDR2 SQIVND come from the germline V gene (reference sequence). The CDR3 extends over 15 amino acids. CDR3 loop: CASTQTAGGHQPQHF. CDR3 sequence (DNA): TGTGCCAGTACCCAAACAGCAGGCGGCCATCAGCCCCAGCATTTT. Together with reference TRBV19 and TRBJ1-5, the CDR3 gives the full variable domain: DGGITQSPKYLFRKEGQNVTLSCEQNLNHDAMYWYRQDPGQGLRLIYYSQIVNDFQKGDIAEGYSVSREKKESFPLTVTSAQKNPTAFYLCASTQTAGGHQPQHFGDGTRLSIL.

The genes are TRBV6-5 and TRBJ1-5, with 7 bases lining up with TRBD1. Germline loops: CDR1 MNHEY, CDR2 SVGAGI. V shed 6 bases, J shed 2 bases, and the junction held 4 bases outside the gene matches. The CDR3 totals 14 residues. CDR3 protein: CASRRTGGNQPQHF. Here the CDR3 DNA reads TGTGCCAGCAGACGTACAGGGGGCAATCAGCCCCAGCATTTT.

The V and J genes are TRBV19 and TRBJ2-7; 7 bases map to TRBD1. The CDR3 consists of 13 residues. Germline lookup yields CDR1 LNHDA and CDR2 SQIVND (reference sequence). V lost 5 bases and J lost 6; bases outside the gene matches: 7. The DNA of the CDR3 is TGTGCCAGTAGTGGGCAGGGGGTTGGCGAGCAGTACTTC. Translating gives CASSGQGVGEQYF.

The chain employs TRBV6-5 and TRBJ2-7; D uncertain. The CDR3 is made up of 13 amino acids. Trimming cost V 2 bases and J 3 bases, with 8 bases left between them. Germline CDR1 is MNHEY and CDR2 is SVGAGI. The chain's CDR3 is CASSYGWGYEQYF. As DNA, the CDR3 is TGTGCCAGCAGTTACGGTTGGGGCTACGAGCAGTACTTC.

The CDR3 DNA reads as TGTGCCAGCAGCCGCGGGGATCAGCCCCAGCATTTT. Protein: CASSRGDQPQHF. The rearrangement uses TRBV7-9 and TRBJ1-5, with D unclear. The germline V and J ends were trimmed by 5 bases and 5 bases, with 7 bases remaining between them. The CDR3 runs to 12 residues. CDR1 SEHNR and CDR2 FQNEAQ come from the germline V gene (reference sequence). The full variable domain, its missing parts supplied by reference TRBV7-9 and TRBJ1-5, is DTGVSQNPRHKITKRGQNVTFRCDPISEHNRLYWYRQTLGQGPEFLTYFQNEAQLEKSRLLSDRFSAERPKGSFSTLEIQRTEQGDSAMYLCASSRGDQPQHFGDGTRLSIL.

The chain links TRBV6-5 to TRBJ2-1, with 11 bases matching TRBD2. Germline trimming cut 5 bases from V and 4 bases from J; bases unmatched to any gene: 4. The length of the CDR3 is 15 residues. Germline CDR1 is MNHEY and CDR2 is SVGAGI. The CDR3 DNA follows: TGTGCCAGCAGTAGGACTAGCGGGCGATACAATGAGCAGTTCTTC. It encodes CASSRTSGRYNEQFF.

CDR3 region: CASSQEGRGLGSPLHF. The DNA of the CDR3 is TGCGCCAGCAGCCAAGAAGGCAGAGGGTTGGGTTCACCCCTCCACTTT. The V call is TRBV4-1, the J call TRBJ1-6; no definite D call. The CDR3 runs 16 residues. Trimming left V 0 bases short and J 9 bases short, with 15 bases between. From germline, CDR1 is MGHRA and CDR2 YSYEKL.

The CDR3 region has the DNA TGTGCCAGTCGACCGGGACTAGCGCCAACTAGCACAGATACGCAGTATTTT. Its protein product is CASRPGLAPTSTDTQYF. J is TRBJ2-3 and V is TRBV2, with 10 nucleotides matching TRBD2. Germline CDR1 reads SNHLY; CDR2 reads FYNNEI. The CDR3 has 17 residues. The ends lost 9 bases at V and 0 bases at J; junction bases unmatched: 12.

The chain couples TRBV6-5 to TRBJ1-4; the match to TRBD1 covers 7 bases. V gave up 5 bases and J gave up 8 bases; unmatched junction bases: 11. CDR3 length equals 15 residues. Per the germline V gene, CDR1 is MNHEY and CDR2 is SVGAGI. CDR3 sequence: CASSRNRGLGEKLFF. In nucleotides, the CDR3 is TGTGCCAGCAGTCGAAACAGGGGCCTGGGGGAAAAACTGTTTTTT.

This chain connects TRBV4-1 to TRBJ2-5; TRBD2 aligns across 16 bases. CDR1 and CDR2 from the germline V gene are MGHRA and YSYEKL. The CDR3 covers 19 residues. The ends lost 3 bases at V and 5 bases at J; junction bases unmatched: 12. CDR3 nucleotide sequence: TGCGCCAGCAGCCATTCCCCCGGGACTAGCGGGGGGGCTTGGGAGACCCAGTACTTC. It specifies CASSHSPGTSGGAWETQYF.

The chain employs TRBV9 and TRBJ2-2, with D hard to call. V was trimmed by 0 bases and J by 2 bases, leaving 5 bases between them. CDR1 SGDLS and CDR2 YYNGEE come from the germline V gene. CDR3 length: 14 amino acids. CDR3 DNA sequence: TGTGCCAGCAGCGTAGAAGAAAACACCGGGGAGCTGTTTTTT. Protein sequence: CASSVEENTGELFF.

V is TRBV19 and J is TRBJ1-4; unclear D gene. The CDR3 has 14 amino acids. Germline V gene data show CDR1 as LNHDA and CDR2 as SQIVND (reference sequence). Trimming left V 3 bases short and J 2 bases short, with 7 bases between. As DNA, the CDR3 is TGTGCCAGTAGTATGGGGAGGACTAATGAAAAACTGTTTTTT. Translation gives CASSMGRTNEKLFF.

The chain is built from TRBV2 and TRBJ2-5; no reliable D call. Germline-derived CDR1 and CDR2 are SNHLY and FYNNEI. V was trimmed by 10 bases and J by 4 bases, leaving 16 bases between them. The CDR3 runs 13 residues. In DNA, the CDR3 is TGTGCCACTCGAAGCGTCCGCCGAGAGACCCAGTACTTC. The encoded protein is CATRSVRRETQYF.

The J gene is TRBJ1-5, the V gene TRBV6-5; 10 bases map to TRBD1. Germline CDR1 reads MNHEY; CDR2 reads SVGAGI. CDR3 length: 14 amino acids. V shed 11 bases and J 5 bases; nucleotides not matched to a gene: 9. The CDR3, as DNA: TGTGCCGGAAGACAGGGGGCTTGGGATCAGCCCCAGCATTTT. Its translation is CAGRQGAWDQPQHF.